The 32 T cell receptor beta chains below come from one sample, sequenced in a study of blood T cell repertoires in COVID-19. Assay: immunoSEQ multiplex PCR; the TCRdb copy retains only in-frame clones and omits some. The sample contains 300,000 to 350,000 clones, around 85% of which appear only once. The sequenced sample was PBMCs or T cells enriched from blood (not recorded which). The receptors here all came from a man aged 30-40 years who had recovered from COVID-19.

The gene calls are TRBV2 and TRBJ1-1, with D maybe TRBD1 (5 bases). Trimming took 4 bases from V and 2 from J, leaving 8 bases between them. CDR3 size: 13 residues. Germline V gene sequence: CDR1 SNHLY, CDR2 FYNNEI. The CDR3 sequence is CASSGQLNTEAFF. The CDR3 DNA is TGTGCCAGCAGTGGACAGTTAAACACTGAAGCTTTCTTT.

The rearrangement joins TRBV5-6 to TRBJ1-2; D is unresolved. V lost 4 bases, J lost 0 bases, and 13 bases lay in between. This CDR3 has 15 residues. Germline V gives CDR1 SGHDT, CDR2 YYEEEE. The CDR3 bases are TGTGCCAGCAGCCGAGCGGGCCGCTCTAACTATGGCTACACCTTC. Translating gives CASSRAGRSNYGYTF. Full variable domain (outside the CDR3, taken from reference TRBV5-6 and TRBJ1-2): DAGVTQSPTHLIKTRGQQVTLRCSPKSGHDTVSWYQQALGQGPQFIFQYYEEEERQRGNFPDRFSGHQFPNYSSELNVNALLLGDSALYLCASSRAGRSNYGYTFGSGTRLTVV.

This clone has just a few counts. The genes are TRBV11-2 and TRBJ1-1, with D perhaps TRBD1 (6 bases). Germline CDR1 SGHAT, CDR2 FQNNGV. Trimming removed 7 bases at V and 2 bases at J, with 8 bases between. The CDR3 has 12 amino acids. The CDR3 is CASNRVNTEAFF. CDR3 DNA sequence: TGTGCCAGCAACAGGGTCAACACTGAAGCTTTCTTT. Supplemented by reference TRBV11-2 and TRBJ1-1, the full variable domain reads EAGVAQSPRYKIIEKRQSVAFWCNPISGHATLYWYQQILGQGPKLLIQFQNNGVVDDSQLPKDRFSAERLKGVDSTLKIQPAKLEDSAVYLCASNRVNTEAFFGQGTRLTVV.

This chain links TRBV10-2 with TRBJ2-7; the match to TRBD2 covers 9 bases. Germline values: CDR1 WSHSY, CDR2 SAAADI. This CDR3 has 15 amino acids. J lost 2 bases, V lost 0 bases, and 2 bases had no gene match. CDR3 nucleotide sequence: TGCGCCAGCAGTGAGTCACTAGCGGGCCCCTACGAGCAGTACTTC. Translation gives CASSESLAGPYEQYF.

This chain connects TRBV27 to TRBJ2-7; TRBD1 might be the D (6 bases). The ends were cut back, 6 bases at V and 5 bases at J, with 14 bases in the middle. This CDR3 comprises 13 residues. The germline V gene encodes CDR1 MNHEY and CDR2 SMNVEV (reference sequence). In DNA, the CDR3 is TGTGCCAGCAGCCGTGACAGGCTCAACGAGCAGTACTTC. It specifies CASSRDRLNEQYF.

The chain has TRBV11-2 and TRBJ1-2, with no clear D. The CDR3 is 15 residues long. V was clipped by 3 bases and J by 5 bases, with 16 bases between them. Germline loops: CDR1 SGHAT, CDR2 FQNNGV. This CDR3 reads CASSFSQAPLYGYTF. The DNA for the CDR3 is TGTGCCAGCAGCTTCTCCCAGGCCCCGCTGTATGGCTACACCTTC. The variable domain in full, with the rest retrieved from reference TRBV11-2 and TRBJ1-2, is EAGVAQSPRYKIIEKRQSVAFWCNPISGHATLYWYQQILGQGPKLLIQFQNNGVVDDSQLPKDRFSAERLKGVDSTLKIQPAKLEDSAVYLCASSFSQAPLYGYTFGSGTRLTVV.

This chain joins TRBV5-4 and TRBJ1-1; D unclear. Per germline, CDR1 SGHNT and CDR2 YYREEE (reference sequence). CDR3 length: 16 residues. The germline V and J ends were trimmed by 4 bases and 0 bases, with 16 bases remaining between them. Here the CDR3 reads CASSPFFQIMNTEAFF. CDR3 bases: TGTGCCAGCAGCCCTTTCTTTCAGATCATGAACACTGAAGCTTTCTTT.

This clone was recorded once. CDR3 nucleotides: TGTGCCAGCAGCGGCGTACAGGGGCAAGAGACCCAGTACTTC. It specifies CASSGVQGQETQYF. The chain combines TRBV5-6 with TRBJ2-5, with 7 bases identical to TRBD1. J lost 2 bases, V lost 4 bases, and 5 bases had no gene match. CDR1 SGHDT and CDR2 YYEEEE come from the germline V gene. The CDR3 extends over 14 amino acids.

The chain joins TRBV19 to TRBJ2-3; 11 bases are shared with TRBD2. The germline V gene encodes CDR1 LNHDA and CDR2 SQIVND (reference sequence). There are 17 residues in the CDR3. The V segment lost 4 bases and the J segment 2 bases; nucleotides outside the gene matches: 8. This CDR3 reads CASSTPGTSGITDTQYF. The DNA for the CDR3 is TGTGCCAGTAGTACCCCCGGGACTAGCGGTATCACAGATACGCAGTATTTT.

V gene TRBV5-1 combines with J gene TRBJ2-7, with D possibly TRBD1 on 7 matching bases. V was trimmed by 4 bases and J by 3 bases, leaving 11 bases between them. The CDR3 length is 13 residues. Germline lookup yields CDR1 SGHRS and CDR2 YFSETQ. CDR3 bases: TGCGCCAGCAGCGGGGGGACAGACTACGAGCAGTACTTC. This encodes CASSGGTDYEQYF.

The chain has TRBV5-4 and TRBJ2-7, with 11 bases fitting TRBD1. CDR3 length: 15 amino acids. V lost 3 bases to trimming and J lost 1 base; unmatched junction nucleotides: 3. In germline, CDR1 is SGHNT, CDR2 YYREEE (reference sequence). CDR3 region: CASSSRDRGSYEQYF. The DNA for the CDR3 is TGTGCCAGCAGCTCCCGGGACAGGGGGTCCTACGAGCAGTACTTC.

The chain has TRBV6-1 and TRBJ1-5, with D unclear. The CDR3 covers 14 residues. The V end lost 0 bases, the J end lost 9 bases, and 12 bases lay between the germline ends. From germline, CDR1 is MNHNS and CDR2 SASEGT. The DNA of the CDR3 is TGTGCCAGCAGTGAAGCTGGTTTCGGTCGGCCCCAGCATTTT. Translation: CASSEAGFGRPQHF.

The chain links TRBV5-4 to TRBJ1-1, with TRBD1 as a possible D gene (5 bases). CDR1 is SGHNT, CDR2 YYREEE, per germline (reference sequence). This CDR3 has 13 amino acids. Trimming shortened V by 4 bases and J by 0 bases, and 7 bases separated the two germline ends. The CDR3 DNA follows: TGTGCCAGCAGCGAAGGGGTGAACACTGAAGCTTTCTTT. This codes for CASSEGVNTEAFF.

The chain links TRBV19 to TRBJ2-5, with a weak D call TRBD1 (5 bases). Looked up from germline, CDR1 is LNHDA and CDR2 is SQIVND (reference sequence). This CDR3 has 14 residues. V lost 2 bases, J lost 1 base, and 8 bases lay in between. CDR3 DNA sequence: TGTGCCAGTAGTATAAGACAGTTCCAAGAGACCCAGTACTTC. The encoded protein is CASSIRQFQETQYF.

This chain connects TRBV3-1 (or the pseudogene TRBV3-2) to TRBJ1-3, with 11 nucleotides matching TRBD1. Germline assignment: CDR1 LGHDT and CDR2 YNNKEL (reference sequence). This CDR3 spans 14 amino acids. V lost 8 bases, J lost 0 bases, and 0 bases stayed unmatched. The CDR3 loop reads CASGQGASGNTIYF. In DNA form, the CDR3 reads TGTGCCAGCGGACAGGGGGCCTCTGGAAACACCATATATTTT.

The rearrangement uses TRBV5-6 and TRBJ2-5; D perhaps matches TRBD2 (6 bases). CDR3 length: 14 amino acids. The germline CDR1 and CDR2 sequences are SGHDT and YYEEEE. Trimming removed 4 bases at V and 2 bases at J, with 12 bases between. CDR3 in DNA: TGTGCCAGCAGCACGGGACTGAAACAAGAGACCCAGTACTTC. Protein sequence: CASSTGLKQETQYF. Full variable domain (missing parts from reference TRBV5-6 and TRBJ2-5): DAGVTQSPTHLIKTRGQQVTLRCSPKSGHDTVSWYQQALGQGPQFIFQYYEEEERQRGNFPDRFSGHQFPNYSSELNVNALLLGDSALYLCASSTGLKQETQYFGPGTRLLVL.

V and J are TRBV7-9 and TRBJ1-1; TRBD1 is a possible D gene (6 bases). Trimming left V 5 bases short and J 0 bases short, with 13 bases between. Germline CDR1 SEHNR, CDR2 FQNEAQ (reference sequence). The CDR3 is made up of 15 amino acids. Here the CDR3 reads CASSTRGGLNTEAFF. In nucleotides, the CDR3 is TGTGCCAGCAGCACAAGGGGGGGCCTGAACACTGAAGCTTTCTTT.

This clone was counted once. This chain links TRBV5-1 with TRBJ1-1, with D tentatively TRBD1 (5 bases). V was clipped by 2 bases and J by 6 bases, with 11 bases between them. Germline V CDR1 and CDR2: SGHRS, YFSETQ. The CDR3 covers 13 residues. CDR3 residues: CASSFSQGAEAFF. In DNA, the CDR3 is TGCGCCAGCAGCTTTAGTCAGGGCGCTGAAGCTTTCTTT.

The chain combines TRBV3-1 (or the pseudogene TRBV3-2) with TRBJ2-7; D is possibly TRBD1 (6 bases). The CDR3 totals 14 residues. Trimming cost V 5 bases and J 2 bases, with 13 bases left between them. CDR1 LGHDT and CDR2 YNNKEL come from the germline V gene (reference sequence). CDR3 protein: CASSRGAGAYEQYF. In nucleotides, the CDR3 is TGTGCCAGCAGCAGAGGGGCAGGGGCCTACGAGCAGTACTTC.

V usage is TRBV5-1 and J usage is TRBJ1-3; D is perhaps TRBD1 (6 bases). Germline values: CDR1 SGHRS, CDR2 YFSETQ. This CDR3 spans 14 amino acids. Trimming removed 4 bases from V and 2 bases from J, with 10 bases in between. The CDR3 DNA is TGCGCCAGCAGCAGCGCAGGGGCTGGAAACACCATATATTTT. Protein product: CASSSAGAGNTIYF.

The chain uses TRBV3-1 (or the pseudogene TRBV3-2) and TRBJ1-2, with 8 bases matching TRBD1. The CDR3 has 15 amino acids. V was pared by 1 base and J by 1 base, with 2 bases of the junction left unmatched. The germline gives CDR1 LGHDT, CDR2 YNNKEL (reference sequence). CDR3 DNA: TGTGCCAGCAGCCAAGGGGGACAGGTTAACTATGGCTACACCTTC. Its protein is CASSQGGQVNYGYTF.

This clone was detected once. This chain joins TRBV5-4 and TRBJ2-7, with a weak D call TRBD1 (6 bases). V was trimmed by 4 bases and J by 5 bases, leaving 22 bases between them. Germline V gives CDR1 SGHNT, CDR2 YYREEE (reference sequence). The CDR3 is 16 residues long. CDR3 in amino acids: CASSEASGALLHEQYF. The CDR3 nucleotides are TGTGCCAGCAGCGAAGCTTCAGGGGCTTTATTACACGAGCAGTACTTC.

This clone has just one count. This chain links TRBV29-1 with TRBJ2-5; 7 bases line up with TRBD1. J was trimmed by 7 bases and V by 4 bases; bases with no gene match: 12. Per the germline V gene, CDR1 is SQVTM and CDR2 is ANQGSEA. The CDR3 sequence is 14 residues long. The CDR3 DNA reads as TGCAGCGTTGTCGGACAGGTGGCTCCCGGGACCCAGTACTTC. This sequence encodes CSVVGQVAPGTQYF.

The rearrangement uses TRBV9 and TRBJ1-1; 7 bases fit TRBD1. The CDR3 totals 15 residues. Germline CDR1 reads SGDLS; CDR2 reads YYNGEE. V dropped 4 bases and J dropped 0; count of bases not matched to a gene: 6. This CDR3 reads CASSTTGRMNTEAFF. Written as DNA, the CDR3 is TGTGCCAGCAGCACGACAGGGAGAATGAACACTGAAGCTTTCTTT.

The chain uses TRBV11-1 and TRBJ2-7, with TRBD2 identical over 10 bases. Germline CDR1 and CDR2: SGHAT and FQDESV (reference sequence). The CDR3 is made up of 15 amino acids. The V segment lost 5 bases and the J segment 2 bases; nucleotides outside the gene matches: 6. The CDR3 region has the DNA TGTGCCAGCAGCCTTCTAGCGGGGGCACCCTACGAGCAGTACTTC. Translated: CASSLLAGAPYEQYF. Using reference TRBV11-1 and TRBJ2-7 for the parts outside the CDR3, the full variable domain is EAEVAQSPRYKITEKSQAVAFWCDPISGHATLYWYRQILGQGPELLVQFQDESVVDDSQLPKDRFSAERLKGVDSTLKIQPAELGDSAMYLCASSLLAGAPYEQYFGPGTRLTVT.

The V gene is TRBV7-8, the J gene TRBJ2-5; weak D call: TRBD1 (5 bases). The CDR3 consists of 14 residues. The V gene's germline CDR1 is SGHVS and CDR2 FQNEAQ. V was trimmed by 1 base and J by 2 bases, leaving 8 bases between them. This chain's CDR3 is CASSLVDSQETQYF. The CDR3 DNA sequence: TGTGCCAGCAGCTTAGTTGACAGTCAAGAGACCCAGTACTTC.

The chain links TRBV29-1 to TRBJ2-1; 9 bases agree with TRBD1. V lost 6 bases to trimming and J lost 1 base; unmatched junction nucleotides: 10. Germline-derived CDR1 and CDR2 are SQVTM and ANQGSEA. The CDR3 is 16 amino acids. CDR3 in amino acids: CSVTTWTGESYNEQFF. For the CDR3, the DNA is TGCAGCGTGACCACCTGGACAGGGGAGTCCTACAATGAGCAGTTCTTC.

V and J are TRBV9 and TRBJ1-3, with D uncertain. The germline gives CDR1 SGDLS, CDR2 YYNGEE. The CDR3 length is 16 residues. V was cut by 4 bases and J by 0 bases, with 14 bases left in between. The CDR3 here is CASSLGDYTSGNTIYF. As DNA, the CDR3 is TGTGCCAGCAGCCTTGGAGATTATACCTCTGGAAACACCATATATTTT.

The gene calls are TRBV6-2 or TRBV6-3 and TRBJ1-1; D gene ambiguous. Germline V gene data show CDR1 as MNHEY and CDR2 as SVGEGT. Trimming cost V 7 bases and J 4 bases, with 10 bases left between them. The CDR3 totals 12 residues. CDR3 DNA: TGTGCCAGCAACCCACGGGGCACTGAAGCTTTCTTT. Translation gives CASNPRGTEAFF.

The J gene is TRBJ1-2, the V gene TRBV5-1, with D possibly TRBD1 on 5 matching bases. CDR1 and CDR2 (germline): SGHRS, YFSETQ. V was trimmed by 0 bases and J by 8 bases, leaving 17 bases between them. The CDR3 is 15 residues long. CDR3 nucleotide sequence: TGCGCCAGCAGCTTGGTGCGGGGGTTGGAGAGCGGCTACACCTTC. Translated: CASSLVRGLESGYTF. Supplemented by reference TRBV5-1 and TRBJ1-2, the full variable domain reads KAGVTQTPRYLIKTRGQQVTLSCSPISGHRSVSWYQQTPGQGLQFLFEYFSETQRNKGNFPGRFSGRQFSNSRSEMNVSTLELGDSALYLCASSLVRGLESGYTFGSGTRLTVV.

The V and J genes are TRBV27 and TRBJ1-2; TRBD1 aligns across 10 bases. The CDR3 runs to 14 residues. CDR1 is MNHEY, CDR2 SMNVEV, per germline (reference sequence). The V and J ends lost 8 bases and 7 bases, in that order; junction bases with no gene match: 10. The CDR3 is CASGTDRGLFGYTF. The CDR3 nucleotides read TGTGCCAGCGGGACGGACAGGGGGTTATTTGGCTACACCTTC.

The chain is built from TRBV9 and TRBJ2-1; 8 positions agree with TRBD1. With 2 bases clipped from V and 5 bases from J, the junction kept 3 bases outside the gene matches. The CDR3 is made up of 14 amino acids. Germline V lookup: CDR1 SGDLS, CDR2 YYNGEE. The CDR3 region is CASSVQGAHNEQFF. The DNA for the CDR3 is TGTGCCAGCAGCGTCCAGGGGGCCCACAATGAGCAGTTCTTC.